This TCR beta chain was retrieved from a study of T-cell reconstitution after alpha-beta-depleted transplantation in children. The sample holds a few counts of this clonotype. CDR3 size: 14 residues. With 2 bases clipped from V and 1 base from J, the junction kept 2 bases outside the gene matches. The germline V gene has CDR1 DFQATT and CDR2 SNEGSKA (reference sequence). A TCRbeta library incorporating unique molecular identifiers was prepared. MiXCR, applied by TCRdb to the PCR reads, yields one record per CDR3 protein. The sample has approximately 350,000 distinct CDR3 sequences; 15% to 20% are singletons.

The V gene is TRBV20-1, the J gene TRBJ2-1, with 7 bases that match TRBD2. The sequence came from a male patient aged 2-10 years who had a stem cell transplant for acute lymphoblastic leukemia, so the T cells may come from the graft donor. The starting material was PBMCs, mostly from graft donor cells, obtained 360 days after TCRalphabeta/CD19-depleted stem cell transplant. The CDR3 coding sequence is TGCAGTGCTAGATTGCGGGGGTCCTACAATGAGCAGTTCTTC. Residues: CSARLRGSYNEQFF.